Given below is one T cell receptor beta chain in context. The antigen remains unidentified. TCR cDNA, made by 5'RACE template switching, carried an added universal primer site and UMIs. TCRdb reanalysed the 5' RACE reads using MiXCR and keeps one entry per CDR3 protein. This sample has some 300,000 distinct CDR3 sequences, with roughly 8.3% found just once. The data derive from a study of T cells after yellow fever vaccination. Study findings and constraints: Just a small share of clonotypes turned up in the CD4 compartment as well as the CD8 compartment.

The CDR3 totals 17 residues. The J segment lost 4 bases and the V segment lost 4 bases, leaving 11 bases of the junction unmatched. Looked up from germline, CDR1 is SGHRS and CDR2 is YFSETQ. The receptor was isolated from a man aged 18 to 30 who received the YFV17D yellow fever vaccine. Sequencing was performed on PBMCs, taken 45 days after the first yellow fever vaccination. The chain employs TRBV5-1 and TRBJ1-4; the match to TRBD1 covers 9 bases. As DNA, the CDR3 is TGCGCCAGCAGCATACAGGGACAGGGAGGAGGTAATGAAAAACTGTTTTTT. As protein: CASSIQGQGGGNEKLFF.